The T cell receptor (beta chain) described here comes from a study of response to subunit inactivated influenza vaccine. This clonotype was seen more than once but under ten times. TCRdb reprocessed the RT-PCR reads via MiXCR and lists one record per CDR3 protein. The sample contains 150,000 to 200,000 distinct CDR3 sequences, less than 15% of which appear only once. The data were also submitted as part of a second study, on T cells expressing NK-cell markers. That source notes: As the method of synthesis, 5'RACE template switching with UMIs yielded TCR beta cDNA.

Sequenced here: CD8+ T cells sorted from PBMCs, sampled 11 to 12 days after vaccination. The clonotype was recovered from a middle-aged man who received an inactivated influenza vaccine.

CDR3 in amino acids: CASSRGRYEQYF. The CDR3 region has the DNA TGTGCCAGCAGCCGGGGTCGCTACGAGCAGTACTTC. V and J are TRBV7-9 and TRBJ2-7; possibly TRBD2 for D (5 bases). This CDR3 comprises 12 residues. Per germline, CDR1 SEHNR and CDR2 FQNEAQ (reference sequence). V lost 5 bases, J lost 3 bases, and 8 bases lay in between.